Sequencing of this T cell receptor beta chain was carried out in a study of T cell repertoires in cytomegalovirus infection. Across the whole study: Public TCR beta signatures marked donors with CMV infection and the matching HLA.

Study-level points and caveats: The study identified carriers of CMV plus the relevant HLA from cumulative public TCR beta family frequency.

Points on this clonotype: Its specificity is unknown.

V shed 5 bases and J 11 bases; nucleotides not matched to a gene: 5. Germline CDR1 is MNHEY and CDR2 is SMNVEV (reference sequence). The CDR3 spans 13 residues. TCRdb re-derived calls from the reads in MiXCR, one entry per CDR3 protein. The table has around 500,000 distinct CDR3 sequences, approximately 40% seen once. J is TRBJ1-6 and V is TRBV27; 8 positions agree with TRBD1. The sample consisted of cultured PBMCs, taken from culture after CMV antigen stimulation. This receptor was obtained from a human donor in good health (CMV status not recorded). Some clones in this sample may be carry-over from other donors' samples. The CDR3 sequence is CASSPRQGPPLHF. DNA for the CDR3: TGTGCCAGCAGTCCCAGACAGGGGCCACCCCTCCACTTT.